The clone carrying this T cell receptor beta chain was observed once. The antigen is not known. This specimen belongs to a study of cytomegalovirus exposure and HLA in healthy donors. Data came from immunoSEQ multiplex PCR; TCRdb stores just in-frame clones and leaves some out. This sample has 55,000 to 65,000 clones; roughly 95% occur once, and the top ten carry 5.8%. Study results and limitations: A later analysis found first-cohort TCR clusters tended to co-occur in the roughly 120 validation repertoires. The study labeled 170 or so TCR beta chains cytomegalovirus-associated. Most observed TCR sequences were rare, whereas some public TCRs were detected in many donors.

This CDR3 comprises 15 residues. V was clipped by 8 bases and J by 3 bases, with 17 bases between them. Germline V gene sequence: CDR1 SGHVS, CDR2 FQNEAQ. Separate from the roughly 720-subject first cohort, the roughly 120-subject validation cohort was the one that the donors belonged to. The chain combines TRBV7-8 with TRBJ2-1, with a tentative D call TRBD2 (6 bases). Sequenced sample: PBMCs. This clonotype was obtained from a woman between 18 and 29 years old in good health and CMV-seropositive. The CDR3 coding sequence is TGTGCCAGCTTAACCGGGGGAGGTGGCTACAATGAGCAGTTCTTC. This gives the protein CASLTGGGGYNEQFF.